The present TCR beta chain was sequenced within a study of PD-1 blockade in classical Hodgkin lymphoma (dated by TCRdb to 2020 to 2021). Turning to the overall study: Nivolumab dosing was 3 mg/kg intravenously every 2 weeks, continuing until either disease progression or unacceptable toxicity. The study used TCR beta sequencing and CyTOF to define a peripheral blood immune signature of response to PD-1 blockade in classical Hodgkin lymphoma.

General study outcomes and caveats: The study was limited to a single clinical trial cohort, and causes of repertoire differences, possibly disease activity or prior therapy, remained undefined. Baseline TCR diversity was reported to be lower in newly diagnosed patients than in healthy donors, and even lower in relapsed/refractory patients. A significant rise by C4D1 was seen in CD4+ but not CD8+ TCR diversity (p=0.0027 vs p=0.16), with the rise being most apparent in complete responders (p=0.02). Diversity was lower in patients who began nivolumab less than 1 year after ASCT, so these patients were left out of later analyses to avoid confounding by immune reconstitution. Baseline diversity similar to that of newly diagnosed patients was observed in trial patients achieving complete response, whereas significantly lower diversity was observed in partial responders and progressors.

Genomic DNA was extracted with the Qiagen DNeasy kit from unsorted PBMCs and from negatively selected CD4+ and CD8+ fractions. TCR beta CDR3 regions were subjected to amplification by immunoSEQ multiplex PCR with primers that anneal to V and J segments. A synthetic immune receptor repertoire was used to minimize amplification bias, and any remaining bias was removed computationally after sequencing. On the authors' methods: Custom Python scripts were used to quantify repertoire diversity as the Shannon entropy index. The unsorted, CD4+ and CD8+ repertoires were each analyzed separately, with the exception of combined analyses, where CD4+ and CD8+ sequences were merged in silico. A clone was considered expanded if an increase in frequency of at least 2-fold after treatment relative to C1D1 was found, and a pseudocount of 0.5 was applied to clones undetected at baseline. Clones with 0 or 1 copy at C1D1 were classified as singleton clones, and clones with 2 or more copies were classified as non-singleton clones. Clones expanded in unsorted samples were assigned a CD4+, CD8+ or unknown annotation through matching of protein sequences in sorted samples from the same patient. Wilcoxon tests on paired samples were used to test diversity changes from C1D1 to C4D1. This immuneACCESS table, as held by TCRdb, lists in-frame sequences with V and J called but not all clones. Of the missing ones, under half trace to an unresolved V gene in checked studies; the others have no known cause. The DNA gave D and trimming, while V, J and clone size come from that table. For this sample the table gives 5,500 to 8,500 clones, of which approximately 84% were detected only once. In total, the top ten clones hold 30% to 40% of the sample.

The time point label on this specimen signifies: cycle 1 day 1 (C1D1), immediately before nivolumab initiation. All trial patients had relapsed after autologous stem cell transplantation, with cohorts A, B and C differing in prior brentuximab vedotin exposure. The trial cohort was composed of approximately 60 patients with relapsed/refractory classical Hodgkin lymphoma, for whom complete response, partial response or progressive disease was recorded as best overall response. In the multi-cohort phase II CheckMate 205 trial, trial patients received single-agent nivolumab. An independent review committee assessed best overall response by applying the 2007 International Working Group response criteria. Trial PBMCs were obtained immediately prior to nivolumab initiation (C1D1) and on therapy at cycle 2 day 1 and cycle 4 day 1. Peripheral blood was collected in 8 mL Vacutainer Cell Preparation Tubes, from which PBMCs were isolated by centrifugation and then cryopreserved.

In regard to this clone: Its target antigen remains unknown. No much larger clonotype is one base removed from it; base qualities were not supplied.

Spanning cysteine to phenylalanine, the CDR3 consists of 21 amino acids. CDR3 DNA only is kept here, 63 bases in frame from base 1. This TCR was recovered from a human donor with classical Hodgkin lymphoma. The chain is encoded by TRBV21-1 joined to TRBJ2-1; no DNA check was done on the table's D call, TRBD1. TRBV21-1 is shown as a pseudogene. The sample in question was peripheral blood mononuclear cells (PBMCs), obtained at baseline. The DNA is TGTGCCAGCAGCCTAGCAAACATCCTGCCGTTCTGGGACAGGGCGTACAATGAGCAGTTCTTC. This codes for CASSLANILPFWDRAYNEQFF.